This TCR beta chain was recovered during a study of shared clonotypes between healthy human individuals. The repertoire was sequenced with immunoSEQ multiplex PCR; TCRdb's copy has only in-frame clones and lacks some. The data show more than 2,000,000 clones, more than 85% seen once. This CDR3 contains 14 residues. Per the germline V gene, CDR1 is MNHNS and CDR2 is SASEGT. Trimming pared 9 bases from V and 4 bases from J, leaving 18 bases between. A word on this clone: No antigen is known for it.

CD4+ cells yielded CD45RA+ naive and CD45RA-negative memory subsets. Study-wide results and limits: The sharing of 5% to 5.5% of naive CD4 clonotypes was seen across several donors.

The receptor was derived from a man younger than 30 in good health. Some clones in this sample may be carry-over from other donors' samples. The chain links TRBV6-1 to TRBJ1-1, with D possibly TRBD1 on 6 matching bases. The sequencing sample was made of naive CD4+ T cells from PBMCs. Subset defined: CD45RA+ positively selected. The CDR3: CASNWGALGTEAFF. The CDR3 DNA reads TGTGCCAGTAATTGGGGGGCGCTGGGCACTGAAGCTTTCTTT.